Presented here are 23 T cell receptor beta chains from one specimen sequenced in a study of OX40 agonist ivuxolimab in advanced cancers. Method: immunoSEQ multiplex PCR; TCRdb's copy keeps in-frame clones and lacks some. The sample holds around 70,000 clones, over 80% seen once. Specimen: CD4+ or CD8+ T cells sorted from blood, collected in a trial of the OX40 agonist ivuxolimab. These TCRs come from an adult with an advanced solid tumor such as melanoma, head and neck, liver or kidney cancer.

The chain joins TRBV19 to TRBJ1-5; D may be TRBD1 (5 bases). Germline V gene sequence: CDR1 LNHDA, CDR2 SQIVND (reference sequence). The V and J ends lost 3 bases and 11 bases respectively, with 23 bases between them. The CDR3 spans 16 residues. CDR3: CASSIGSDTRTLSQHF. In DNA, the CDR3 is TGTGCCAGTAGTATTGGTTCGGACACCCGAACCCTCTCCCAGCATTTT.

The chain joins TRBV27 to TRBJ2-5; D possibly corresponds to TRBD1 (5 bases). The CDR3 length is 14 residues. Deletions cut 4 bases from V and 7 bases from J, with 16 bases between. Germline-derived CDR1 and CDR2 are MNHEY and SMNVEV (reference sequence). This CDR3 reads CASSSTGSVGTQYF. The CDR3 DNA reads as TGTGCCAGCAGTTCCACAGGATCGGTGGGGACCCAGTACTTC.

The rearrangement uses TRBV28 and TRBJ2-7, with no clear D. V was pared by 10 bases and J by 2 bases, with 18 bases between. CDR1 MDHEN and CDR2 SYDVKM come from the germline V gene. The CDR3 length is 14 residues. As DNA, the CDR3 is TGTGCCACCATGTCGTCACAAAATACCTACGAGCAGTACTTC. Its protein is CATMSSQNTYEQYF.

V gene TRBV4-3 combines with J gene TRBJ2-1; the D is unclear. The CDR3 sequence is 13 residues long. V lost 1 base, J lost 10 bases, and 11 bases lay in between. Germline V lookup: CDR1 LGHNA, CDR2 YSLEER. The CDR3 is CASSQGLDREQFF. The DNA of the CDR3 is TGCGCCAGCAGCCAAGGACTTGATCGCGAGCAGTTCTTC.

This clone has a single count. V is TRBV9 and J is TRBJ2-7; 9 bases align to TRBD1. Germline CDR1 reads SGDLS; CDR2 reads YYNGEE. CDR3 length equals 16 residues. V trimming: 5 bases; J trimming: 4 bases; junction bases outside the gene matches: 13. CDR3 in DNA: TGTGCCAGCAGTTGGGCACCGGGACAGGGAGAGTACGAGCAGTACTTC. It encodes CASSWAPGQGEYEQYF.

This chain's CDR3 is CASSDRVGDEQYF. The CDR3 DNA sequence: TGCGCCAGCAGCGACAGGGTTGGCGACGAGCAGTACTTC. This rearrangement joins TRBV10-1 to TRBJ2-7; 7 bases are a match to TRBD1. Germline loops: CDR1 WNHNN, CDR2 SYGVQD (reference sequence). The V gene end was trimmed by 6 bases and the J gene end by 5 bases; junction bases not matched to a gene: 7. This CDR3 contains 13 residues.

This chain links TRBV7-3 with TRBJ2-6; 7 nucleotides align to TRBD1. With V trimmed by 0 bases and J by 0 bases, 2 bases remained unmatched. CDR3 length: 17 amino acids. Per the germline V gene, CDR1 is SGHTA and CDR2 is FQGTGA. The CDR3 here is CASSLTTGLSGANVLTF. In DNA form, the CDR3 reads TGTGCCAGCAGCTTAACGACAGGGCTCTCTGGGGCCAACGTCCTGACTTTC. The whole variable domain, filled in from reference TRBV7-3 and TRBJ2-6, reads GAGVSQTPSNKVTEKGKYVELRCDPISGHTALYWYRQSLGQGPEFLIYFQGTGAADDSGLPNDRFFAVRPEGSVSTLKIQRTERGDSAVYLCASSLTTGLSGANVLTFGAGSRLTVL.

The rearrangement links TRBV5-1 to TRBJ2-7, with unresolved D. The CDR3 is 13 amino acids. CDR1 SGHRS and CDR2 YFSETQ come from the germline V gene. Trimming left V 0 bases short and J 3 bases short, with 7 bases between. The CDR3 region has the DNA TGCGCCAGCAGCTTGGTGGAAGGCTACGAGCAGTACTTC. It specifies CASSLVEGYEQYF.

V gene TRBV4-3 combines with J gene TRBJ2-7; 12 positions agree with TRBD2. The germline CDR1 and CDR2 sequences are LGHNA and YSLEER. This CDR3 spans 16 amino acids. V trimming: 0 bases; J trimming: 4 bases; junction bases outside the gene matches: 4. The DNA for the CDR3 is TGCGCCAGCAGCCAAGAACTAGCGGGAGGCGCGTACGAGCAGTACTTC. This codes for CASSQELAGGAYEQYF.

This clone was observed a handful of times. The chain has TRBV5-1 and TRBJ1-2; 7 bases are a match to TRBD1. This CDR3 has 16 amino acids. The V and J ends lost 5 bases and 3 bases, in that order; junction bases with no gene match: 13. Germline V gene lookup returns CDR1 SGHRS and CDR2 YFSETQ. CDR3 protein: CASSLLRQGNDYGYTF. CDR3 nucleotides: TGCGCCAGCAGTTTACTTCGACAGGGAAACGACTATGGCTACACCTTC.

The chain uses TRBV30 and TRBJ2-3, with 10 bases identical to TRBD2. Looked up from germline, CDR1 is GTSNPN and CDR2 is SVGIG (reference sequence). J was trimmed by 9 bases and V by 3 bases; bases with no gene match: 9. The CDR3 totals 14 residues. The DNA for the CDR3 is TGTGCCTGGAGCCCAGCGGGAGGGAAGCTCACGCAGTATTTT. Residues: CAWSPAGGKLTQYF. Based on the CDR3 plus reference TRBV30 and TRBJ2-3, the full variable domain is SQTIHQWPATLVQPVGSPLSLECTVEGTSNPNLYWYRQAAGRGLQLLFYSVGIGQISSEVPQNLSASRPQDRQFILSSKKLLLSDSGFYLCAWSPAGGKLTQYFGPGTRLTVL.

The CDR3 sequence: CASSLSMFSYNEQFF. CDR3 DNA sequence: TGCGCCAGCAGCTTGTCTATGTTCTCCTACAATGAGCAGTTCTTC. The J gene is TRBJ2-1, the V gene TRBV5-1; no definite D call. Trimming shortened V by 1 base and J by 0 bases, and 8 bases separated the two germline ends. The CDR3 totals 15 residues. Germline V lookup: CDR1 SGHRS, CDR2 YFSETQ.

V is TRBV28 and J is TRBJ1-1; a weak D match, TRBD1 (6 bases). V lost 5 bases, J lost 3 bases, and 16 bases lay in between. The CDR3 has 15 amino acids. Per germline, CDR1 MDHEN and CDR2 SYDVKM. The chain's CDR3 is CASSLGGRVDTEAFF. The CDR3, as DNA: TGTGCCAGCAGTCTCGGGGGGCGCGTCGACACTGAAGCTTTCTTT.

The chain carries TRBV6-7 and TRBJ1-5; no reliable D call. TRBV6-7 belongs to the ORF category, with a function that is uncertain. The CDR3 sequence is 17 residues long. With 2 bases removed from V and 6 bases from J, the gap between germline ends came to 20 bases. CDR3 sequence reads: CASSYDPRFEGIQPQHF. Written as DNA, the CDR3 is TGTGCCAGCAGTTACGACCCGCGTTTCGAGGGAATTCAGCCCCAGCATTTT.

This clone has only one observation. The chain uses TRBV7-2 and TRBJ1-1; D gene unclear. Germline V CDR1 and CDR2: SGHTA, FQGNSA. The CDR3 loop spans 14 amino acids. The V end was cut by 2 bases, the J end by 3 bases, with 10 bases between. CDR3 DNA sequence: TGTGCCAGCAGCTTAAGCATAATGGACACTGAAGCTTTCTTT. Protein: CASSLSIMDTEAFF.

The rearrangement links TRBV27 to TRBJ1-4; no reliable D call. Germline values: CDR1 MNHEY, CDR2 SMNVEV (reference sequence). The CDR3 loop spans 13 amino acids. V lost 5 bases, J lost 0 bases, and 4 bases lay in between. CDR3 sequence reads: CASSGPTNEKLFF. CDR3 bases: TGTGCCAGCAGTGGTCCAACTAATGAAAAACTGTTTTTT.

The CDR3 sequence: CASSKAIPRRVPETQYF. The CDR3 coding sequence is TGTGCCAGCAGCAAGGCCATCCCCCGCAGGGTCCCAGAGACCCAGTACTTC. The rearrangement uses TRBV9 and TRBJ2-5; D might be TRBD1 (5 bases). V was cut by 4 bases and J by 4 bases, with 23 bases left in between. CDR3 length equals 17 residues. CDR1 SGDLS and CDR2 YYNGEE come from the germline V gene. Combining the CDR3 with reference TRBV9 and TRBJ2-5 gives the whole variable domain DSGVTQTPKHLITATGQRVTLRCSPRSGDLSVYWYQQSLDQGLQFLIQYYNGEERAKGNILERFSAQQFPDLHSELNLSSLELGDSALYFCASSKAIPRRVPETQYFGPGTRLLVL.

The CDR3 nucleotides read TGTGCCAGCAGTCCAGGGACAGGGGCCAATTCGGAGACCCAGTACTTC. The encoded protein is CASSPGTGANSETQYF. The genes are TRBV27 and TRBJ2-5, with 10 bases aligning to TRBD1. V gave up 5 bases and J gave up 5 bases; unmatched junction bases: 11. From germline, CDR1 is MNHEY and CDR2 SMNVEV (reference sequence). This CDR3 is 16 amino acids long.

The rearrangement links TRBV7-2 to TRBJ1-2; D may be TRBD1 (5 bases). The V end was cut by 2 bases, the J end by 4 bases, with 11 bases between. The CDR3 contains 14 residues. CDR1 SGHTA and CDR2 FQGNSA come from the germline V gene. The CDR3 loop reads CASSLPVRAYGYTF. DNA for the CDR3: TGTGCCAGCAGCTTACCCGTCAGGGCCTATGGCTACACCTTC. The complete variable domain, with remaining parts taken from reference TRBV7-2 and TRBJ1-2, reads GAGVSQSPSNKVTEKGKDVELRCDPISGHTALYWYRQSLGQGLEFLIYFQGNSAPDKSGLPSDRFSAERTGGSVSTLTIQRTQQEDSAVYLCASSLPVRAYGYTFGSGTRLTVV.

The V call is TRBV10-2, the J call TRBJ2-5; 7 positions match TRBD2. Germline CDR1 reads WSHSY; CDR2 reads SAAADI. CDR3 length: 15 residues. V lost 3 bases, J lost 2 bases, and 6 bases stayed unmatched. The CDR3, as DNA: TGCGCCAGCAGTGACGTGGGGGGGTTTCAAGAGACCCAGTACTTC. It specifies CASSDVGGFQETQYF.

The chain employs TRBV19 and TRBJ1-4, with unresolved D. The CDR3 is 15 amino acids. Germline lookup yields CDR1 LNHDA and CDR2 SQIVND (reference sequence). V was pared by 5 bases and J by 0 bases, with 10 bases between. The chain's CDR3 is CASSPDGSTNEKLFF. In DNA, the CDR3 is TGTGCCAGTAGTCCCGACGGATCAACTAATGAAAAACTGTTTTTT.

The chain joins TRBV11-3 to TRBJ2-3, with a tentative D call TRBD2 (6 bases). The V gene lost 2 bases and the J gene lost 2 bases, with 20 bases spanning the gap. Germline V gene sequence: CDR1 SGHNT, CDR2 YENEEA. The CDR3 covers 18 residues. The CDR3 region is CASSLRETRLAHTDTQYF. The CDR3 bases are TGTGCCAGCAGCTTACGTGAGACCCGGCTAGCGCACACAGATACGCAGTATTTT.

The sample holds a few counts of this clone. The V call is TRBV30, the J call TRBJ2-3; D is ambiguous. The CDR3 consists of 12 residues. Looked up from germline, CDR1 is GTSNPN and CDR2 is SVGIG (reference sequence). V lost 0 bases to trimming and J lost 4 bases, with 5 bases between them. The CDR3 DNA follows: TGTGCCTGGAGTGTACTCCCAGATACGCAGTATTTT. The encoded protein is CAWSVLPDTQYF.